A selection of T cell receptor beta chains follows, all from one sample in a study of CD8 T cells in Susac syndrome. Using its own MiXCR run on the immunoSEQ multiplex PCR reads, TCRdb lists one record per CDR3 protein. The data show around 130,000 distinct CDR3 sequences, with about 95% seen just once and more than 0.09% held by the top ten. The source material was CD4+ T cells from PBMCs. Receptor source: a human donor in good health. Each CDR3 is given with its conserved first and last residue. A D gene is named only where the DNA matches it firmly. Only part of the rows carry a size: once, few, many, or a class if the clone is expanded.

j_call: TRBJ2-3
v_call: TRBV29-1
d_call: .
clone_size: .
cdr3_nt: TGCAGCGTTGATTTTAACACAGATACGCAGTATTTT
cdr3_aa: CSVDFNTDTQYF

j_call: TRBJ1-5
v_call: TRBV9
d_call: .
clone_size: .
cdr3_nt: TGTGCCAGCAGCGCTACAGGTTATCAGCCCCAGCATTTT
cdr3_aa: CASSATGYQPQHF

j_call: TRBJ1-4
v_call: TRBV30
d_call: TRBD1
clone_size: .
cdr3_nt: TGTGCCTGGAGTGGGACAGGGACTGAAAAACTGTTTTTT
cdr3_aa: CAWSGTGTEKLFF

j_call: TRBJ1-3
v_call: TRBV19
d_call: TRBD1
clone_size: once
cdr3_nt: TGTGCCAGTAGTCTCTCACAGGGGGCGACTGGAAACACCATATATTTT
cdr3_aa: CASSLSQGATGNTIYF

j_call: TRBJ1-2
v_call: TRBV30
d_call: .
clone_size: .
cdr3_nt: TGTGCCTGGAGTTCATTGCGGGTTGGAGGCTACACCTTC
cdr3_aa: CAWSSLRVGGYTF

j_call: TRBJ2-5
v_call: TRBV29-1
d_call: .
clone_size: .
cdr3_nt: TGCAGCGTTGAAGACGGAGGTCGAGAGACCCAGTACTTC
cdr3_aa: CSVEDGGRETQYF

j_call: TRBJ1-4
v_call: TRBV6-5
d_call: .
clone_size: .
cdr3_nt: TGTGCCAGCAGTTCCTCGTACAGGCTCAGTGAAAAACTGTTTTTT
cdr3_aa: CASSSSYRLSEKLFF

j_call: TRBJ2-3
v_call: TRBV23-1
d_call: TRBD2
clone_size: .
cdr3_nt: TGCGCCAGCAGACCCGGGACTAGTGGCGAAGATACGCAGTATTTT
cdr3_aa: CASRPGTSGEDTQYF

j_call: TRBJ2-5
v_call: TRBV7-2
d_call: .
clone_size: few
cdr3_nt: TGTGCCAGCACCCCGCGGGTTAGAGAGACCCAGTACTTC
cdr3_aa: CASTPRVRETQYF

j_call: TRBJ1-1
v_call: TRBV5-1
d_call: .
clone_size: .
cdr3_nt: TGCGCCAGCAGCTTGGGTTTAGAGACAGCTGAAGCTTTCTTT
cdr3_aa: CASSLGLETAEAFF

j_call: TRBJ2-3
v_call: TRBV29-1
d_call: .
clone_size: .
cdr3_nt: TGCAGCGTGGCCGTCGCAGATACGCAGTATTTT
cdr3_aa: CSVAVADTQYF

j_call: TRBJ2-5
v_call: TRBV20-1
d_call: .
clone_size: once
cdr3_nt: TGCAGTGCCCTGTACCAAGAGACCCAGTACTTC
cdr3_aa: CSALYQETQYF

j_call: TRBJ2-3
v_call: TRBV7-3
d_call: TRBD2
clone_size: .
cdr3_nt: TGTGCCAGCAGCGGGGGGGGAGATACGCAGTATTTT
cdr3_aa: CASSGGGDTQYF

j_call: TRBJ2-2
v_call: TRBV6-1
d_call: TRBD1
clone_size: .
cdr3_nt: TGTGCCAGCAGCTGGGACAGGCTGAACACCGGGGAGCTGTTTTTT
cdr3_aa: CASSWDRLNTGELFF

j_call: TRBJ2-3
v_call: TRBV29-1
d_call: .
clone_size: .
cdr3_nt: TGCAGCGTTGGTTCACCTTACACAGATACGCAGTATTTT
cdr3_aa: CSVGSPYTDTQYF

j_call: TRBJ2-7
v_call: TRBV28
d_call: .
clone_size: .
cdr3_nt: TGTGCCAGCAGTCCCTACCCCGGGACACGGAATGGGTACGAGCAGTACTTC
cdr3_aa: CASSPYPGTRNGYEQYF

j_call: TRBJ2-5
v_call: TRBV12-3/TRBV12-4
d_call: .
clone_size: .
cdr3_nt: TGTGCCAGCAGTTTATTCGGGGGATGGACCGAGGAGCAAGAGACCCAGTACTTC
cdr3_aa: CASSLFGGWTEEQETQYF

j_call: TRBJ2-7
v_call: TRBV29-1
d_call: TRBD2
clone_size: .
cdr3_nt: TGCAGCGTTGTAAGGACTAGCGGGAGAGCATACGAGCAGTACTTC
cdr3_aa: CSVVRTSGRAYEQYF

j_call: TRBJ1-5
v_call: TRBV30
d_call: .
clone_size: .
cdr3_nt: TGTGCCTGGAGTCCCGGGAGGTATCAGCCCCAGCATTTT
cdr3_aa: CAWSPGRYQPQHF